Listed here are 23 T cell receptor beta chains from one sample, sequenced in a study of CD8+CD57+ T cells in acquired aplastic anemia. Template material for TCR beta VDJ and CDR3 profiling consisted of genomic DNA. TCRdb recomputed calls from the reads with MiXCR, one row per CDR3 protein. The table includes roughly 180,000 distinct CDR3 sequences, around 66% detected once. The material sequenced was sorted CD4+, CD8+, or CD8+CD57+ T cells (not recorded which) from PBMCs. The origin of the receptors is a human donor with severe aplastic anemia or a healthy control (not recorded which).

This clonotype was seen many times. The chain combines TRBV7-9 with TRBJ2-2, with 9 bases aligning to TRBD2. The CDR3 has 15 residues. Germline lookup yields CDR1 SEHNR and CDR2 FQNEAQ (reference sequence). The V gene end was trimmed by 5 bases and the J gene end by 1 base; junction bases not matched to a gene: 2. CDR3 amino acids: CASSGSGGNTGELFF. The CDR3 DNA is TGTGCCAGCAGCGGTAGCGGGGGGAACACCGGGGAGCTGTTTTTT.

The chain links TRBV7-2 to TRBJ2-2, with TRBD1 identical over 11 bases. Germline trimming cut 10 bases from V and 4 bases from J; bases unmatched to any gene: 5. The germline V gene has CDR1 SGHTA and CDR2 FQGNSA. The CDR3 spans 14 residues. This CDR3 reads CAIGTGGITGELFF. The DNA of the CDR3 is TGTGCCATCGGGACAGGGGGGATCACCGGGGAGCTGTTTTTT.

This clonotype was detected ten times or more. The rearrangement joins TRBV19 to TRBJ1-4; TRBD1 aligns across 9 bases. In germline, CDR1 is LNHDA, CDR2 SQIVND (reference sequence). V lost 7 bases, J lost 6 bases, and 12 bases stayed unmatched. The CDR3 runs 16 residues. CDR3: CASTSIIDRGDEKLFF. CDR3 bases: TGTGCCAGTACCTCGATAATCGACAGGGGGGATGAAAAACTGTTTTTT.

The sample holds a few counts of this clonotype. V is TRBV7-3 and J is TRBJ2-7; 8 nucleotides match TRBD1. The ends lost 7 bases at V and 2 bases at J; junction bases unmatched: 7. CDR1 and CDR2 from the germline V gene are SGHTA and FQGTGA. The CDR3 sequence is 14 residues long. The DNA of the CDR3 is TGTGCCAGCAAACGGACAGGGTTTCCCTACGAGCAGTACTTC. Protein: CASKRTGFPYEQYF.

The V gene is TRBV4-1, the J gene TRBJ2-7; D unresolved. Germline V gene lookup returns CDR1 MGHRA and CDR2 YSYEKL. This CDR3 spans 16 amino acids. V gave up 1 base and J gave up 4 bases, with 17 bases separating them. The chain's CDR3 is CASSQGSMAQIYEQYF. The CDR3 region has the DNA TGCGCCAGCAGCCAAGGGTCGATGGCCCAAATATACGAGCAGTACTTC.

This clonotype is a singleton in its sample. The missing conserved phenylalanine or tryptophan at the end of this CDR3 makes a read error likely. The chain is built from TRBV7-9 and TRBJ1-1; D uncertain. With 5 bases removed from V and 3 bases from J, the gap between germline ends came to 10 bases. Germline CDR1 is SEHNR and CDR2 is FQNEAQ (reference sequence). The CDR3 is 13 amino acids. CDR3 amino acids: CASSQEAYTEAFS. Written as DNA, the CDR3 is TGTGCCAGCAGCCAAGAGGCGTACACTGAAGCTTTCTCT.

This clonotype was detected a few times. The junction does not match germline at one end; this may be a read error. The CDR3 DNA follows: TGTGCTAGCAGCCGCCCGCCAAGTAGCGGGGAACAAGAGACCCAGTACTTC. This sequence encodes CASSRPPSSGEQETQYF. This chain joins TRBV7-7 and TRBJ2-5; 8 bases agree with TRBD2. From germline, CDR1 is SSHAT and CDR2 FNYEAQ (reference sequence). The CDR3 sequence is 17 residues long.

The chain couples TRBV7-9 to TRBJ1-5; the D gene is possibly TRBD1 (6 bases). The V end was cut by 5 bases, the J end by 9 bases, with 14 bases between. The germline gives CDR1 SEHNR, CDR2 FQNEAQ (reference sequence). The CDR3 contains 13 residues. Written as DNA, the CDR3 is TGTGCCAGCAGCAAACAGGGTCTGATGCCCCAGCATTTT. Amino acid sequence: CASSKQGLMPQHF.

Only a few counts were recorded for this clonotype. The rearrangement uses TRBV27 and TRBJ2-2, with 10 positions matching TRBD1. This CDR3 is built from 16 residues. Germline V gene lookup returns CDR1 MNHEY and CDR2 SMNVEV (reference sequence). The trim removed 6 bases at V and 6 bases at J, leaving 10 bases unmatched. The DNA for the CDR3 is TGTGCCAGCAGCTCCACCGGGACAGGGGCACCCGGGGAGCTGTTTTTT. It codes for CASSSTGTGAPGELFF.

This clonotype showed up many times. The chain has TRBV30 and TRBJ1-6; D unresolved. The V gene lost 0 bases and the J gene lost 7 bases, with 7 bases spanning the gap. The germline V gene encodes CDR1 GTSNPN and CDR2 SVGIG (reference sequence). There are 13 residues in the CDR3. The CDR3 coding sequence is TGTGCCTGGAGTGTACTAGAGAATTCACCCCTCCACTTT. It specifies CAWSVLENSPLHF.

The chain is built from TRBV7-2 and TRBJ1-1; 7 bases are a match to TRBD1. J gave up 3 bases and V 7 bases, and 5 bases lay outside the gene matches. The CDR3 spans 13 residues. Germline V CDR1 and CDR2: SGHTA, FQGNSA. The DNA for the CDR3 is TGTGCCAGCAACGGGGGACAGCACACTGAAGCTTTCTTT. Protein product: CASNGGQHTEAFF.

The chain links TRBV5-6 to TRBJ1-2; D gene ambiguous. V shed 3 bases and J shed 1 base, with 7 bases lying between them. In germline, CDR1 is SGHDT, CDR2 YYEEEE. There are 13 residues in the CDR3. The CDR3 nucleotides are TGTGCCAGCAGCTCCAACAGTAACTATGGCTACACCTTC. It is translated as CASSSNSNYGYTF.

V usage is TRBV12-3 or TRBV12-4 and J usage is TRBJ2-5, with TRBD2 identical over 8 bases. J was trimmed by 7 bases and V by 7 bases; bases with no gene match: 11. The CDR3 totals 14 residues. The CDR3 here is CASTPGAGEATQYF. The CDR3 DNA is TGTGCCAGCACTCCAGGAGCGGGGGAGGCGACCCAGTACTTC.

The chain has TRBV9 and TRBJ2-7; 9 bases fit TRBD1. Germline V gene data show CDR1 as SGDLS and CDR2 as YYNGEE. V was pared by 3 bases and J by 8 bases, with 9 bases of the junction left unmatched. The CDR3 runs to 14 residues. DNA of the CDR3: TGTGCCAGCAGCGGATGGACAGGGGCGACGCAGCAGTACTTC. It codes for CASSGWTGATQQYF.

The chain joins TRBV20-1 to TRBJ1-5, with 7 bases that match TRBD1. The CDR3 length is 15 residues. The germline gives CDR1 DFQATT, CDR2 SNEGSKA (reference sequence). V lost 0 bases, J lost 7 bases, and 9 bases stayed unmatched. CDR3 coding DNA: TGCAGTGCTAGAGATGTTCGTTCAGGGGGACAGCCCCAGCATTTT. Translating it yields CSARDVRSGGQPQHF.

The CDR3 region has the DNA TGTGCCAGCGGGACAGGGTTTAATGAGCAGTTCTTC. Translating it yields CASGTGFNEQFF. The gene calls are TRBV2 and TRBJ2-7; TRBD1 matches at 9 bases. The DNA end is more similar to TRBJ2-1, so the J call may be wrong. The CDR3 has 12 amino acids. Germline V gene data show CDR1 as SNHLY and CDR2 as FYNNEI.

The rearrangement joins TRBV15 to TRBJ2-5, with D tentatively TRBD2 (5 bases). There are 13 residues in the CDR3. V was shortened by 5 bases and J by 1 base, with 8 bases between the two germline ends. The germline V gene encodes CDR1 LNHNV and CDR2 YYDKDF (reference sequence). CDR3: CATSRGVQETQYF. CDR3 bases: TGTGCCACCAGCCGGGGTGTCCAAGAGACCCAGTACTTC.

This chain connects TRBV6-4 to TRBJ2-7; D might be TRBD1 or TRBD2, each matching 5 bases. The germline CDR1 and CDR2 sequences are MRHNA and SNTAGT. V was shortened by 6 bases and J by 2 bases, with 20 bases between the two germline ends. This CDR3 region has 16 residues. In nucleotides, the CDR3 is TGTGCCAGCAGCCACCCGGACACAGCGGTTACCTACGAGCAGTACTTC. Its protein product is CASSHPDTAVTYEQYF.

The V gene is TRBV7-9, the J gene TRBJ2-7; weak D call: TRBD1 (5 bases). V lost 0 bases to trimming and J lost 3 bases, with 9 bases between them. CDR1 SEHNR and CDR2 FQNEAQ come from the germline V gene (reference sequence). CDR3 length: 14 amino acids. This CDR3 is CASSLAGVDYEQYF. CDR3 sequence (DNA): TGTGCCAGCAGCTTAGCAGGGGTCGACTACGAGCAGTACTTC.

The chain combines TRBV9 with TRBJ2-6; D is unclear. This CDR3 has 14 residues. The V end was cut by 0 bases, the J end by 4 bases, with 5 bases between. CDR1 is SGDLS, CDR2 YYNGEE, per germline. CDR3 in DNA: TGTGCCAGCAGCGTAGGGGCAGGGGCCAACGTCCTGACTTTC. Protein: CASSVGAGANVLTF.

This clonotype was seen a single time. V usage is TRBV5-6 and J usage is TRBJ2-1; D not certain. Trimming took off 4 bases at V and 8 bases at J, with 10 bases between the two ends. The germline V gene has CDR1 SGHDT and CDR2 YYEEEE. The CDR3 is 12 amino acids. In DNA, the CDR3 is TGTGCCAGCAGCCAAGATGGAGATGAGCAGTTCTTC. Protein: CASSQDGDEQFF.

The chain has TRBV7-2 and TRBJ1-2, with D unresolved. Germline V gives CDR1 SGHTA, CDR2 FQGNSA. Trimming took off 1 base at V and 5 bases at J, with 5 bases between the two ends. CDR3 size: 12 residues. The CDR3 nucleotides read TGTGCCAGCAGCTTAGGTTGGTATGGCTACACCTTC. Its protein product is CASSLGWYGYTF.

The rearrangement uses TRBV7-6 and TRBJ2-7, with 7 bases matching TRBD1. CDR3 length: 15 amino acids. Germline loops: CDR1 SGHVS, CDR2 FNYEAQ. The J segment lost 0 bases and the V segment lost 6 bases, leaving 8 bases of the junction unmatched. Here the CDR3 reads CASSSDRASSYEQYF. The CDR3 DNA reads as TGTGCCAGCAGTTCCGACAGGGCTAGCTCCTACGAGCAGTACTTC.